The source of this TCR beta chain is a study of T cell changes during pregnancy in multiple sclerosis. The V gene lost 7 bases and the J gene lost 1 base, with 14 bases spanning the gap. CDR3 length: 15 amino acids. CDR1 and CDR2 (germline): SGHRS, YFSETQ. Using immunoSEQ multiplex PCR, the repertoire was profiled, and TCRdb retains in-frame clones only, with some absent. The sample carries 37,000 or so clones, about 88% recorded once. This sequence was found in a female donor with multiple sclerosis, enrolled in a pregnancy study. The sequencing used CD4+ T cells from peripheral blood mononuclear cells, collected in the first trimester of pregnancy. The rearrangement joins TRBV5-1 to TRBJ2-2, with D maybe TRBD2 (6 bases). Here the CDR3 reads CASSPSGENTGELFF. The CDR3 nucleotides read TGCGCCAGCTCCCCCTCGGGGGAGAACACCGGGGAGCTGTTTTTT. The full variable domain, completed using reference TRBV5-1 and TRBJ2-2, is KAGVTQTPRYLIKTRGQQVTLSCSPISGHRSVSWYQQTPGQGLQFLFEYFSETQRNKGNFPGRFSGRQFSNSRSEMNVSTLELGDSALYLCASSPSGENTGELFFGEGSRLTVL.